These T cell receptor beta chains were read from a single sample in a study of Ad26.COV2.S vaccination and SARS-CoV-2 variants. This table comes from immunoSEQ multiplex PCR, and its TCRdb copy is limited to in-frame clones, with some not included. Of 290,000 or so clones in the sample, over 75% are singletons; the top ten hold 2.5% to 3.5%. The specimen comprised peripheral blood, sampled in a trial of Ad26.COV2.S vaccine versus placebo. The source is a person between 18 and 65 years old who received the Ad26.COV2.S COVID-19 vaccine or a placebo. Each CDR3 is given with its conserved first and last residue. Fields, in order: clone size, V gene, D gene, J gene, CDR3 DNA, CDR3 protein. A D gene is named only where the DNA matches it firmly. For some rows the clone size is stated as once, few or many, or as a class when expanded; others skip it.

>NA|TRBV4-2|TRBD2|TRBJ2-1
TGTGCCAGCAGCCAAGTGGGGCTAGCGGGAGGGCGGGGTGAGCAGTTCTTC
CASSQVGLAGGRGEQFF
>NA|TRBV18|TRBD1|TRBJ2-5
TGTGCCAGCTCACCTAAAGGGACAGCACAAGAGACCCAGTACTTC
CASSPKGTAQETQYF
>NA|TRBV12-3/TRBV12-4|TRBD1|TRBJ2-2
TGTGCCAGCAGAACAGGGGTGGCCGGGGAGCTGTTTTTT
CASRTGVAGELFF
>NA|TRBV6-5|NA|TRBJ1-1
TGTGCCAGCAGTATGGCGAGTAGTATTGAAGCTTTCTTT
CASSMASSIEAFF
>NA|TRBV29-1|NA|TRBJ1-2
TGCAGCATCCAGACAGCGGGCTATGGCTACACCTTC
CSIQTAGYGYTF
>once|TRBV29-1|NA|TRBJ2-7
TGCAGCGTCAGGACTTCCCCCTACGAGCAGTACTTC
CSVRTSPYEQYF
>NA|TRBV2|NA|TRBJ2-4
TGTGCCAGCAGTGAATTTCAGGCCCTAGCCAAAAACATTCAGTACTTC
CASSEFQALAKNIQYF
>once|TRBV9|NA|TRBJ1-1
TGTGCCAGCAGCGCCGGGGGGTTCACTGAAGCTTTCTTT
CASSAGGFTEAFF
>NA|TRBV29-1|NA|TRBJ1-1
TGCAGCGTTCGACAGAGTCCCGACACTGAAGCTTTCTTT
CSVRQSPDTEAFF
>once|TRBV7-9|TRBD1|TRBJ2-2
TGTGCCAGCAGCTTCGTGACAGGGGACACCGGGGAGCTGTTTTTT
CASSFVTGDTGELFF
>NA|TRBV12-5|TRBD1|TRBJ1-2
TGTGCTAGTGAGGGCAGGGGGCGAAACTATGGCTACACCTTC
CASEGRGRNYGYTF
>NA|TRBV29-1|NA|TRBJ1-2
TGCAGCGTTGGAACCGGTAACTATGGCTACACCTTC
CSVGTGNYGYTF
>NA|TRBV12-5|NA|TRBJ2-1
TGTGCTAGTGGTTTGGTAAATGAGCAGTTCTTC
CASGLVNEQFF
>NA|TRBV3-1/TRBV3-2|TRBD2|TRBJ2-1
TGTGCCAGCAGCCAAGCGGGGGGGGATGGAGAGCAGTTCTTC
CASSQAGGDGEQFF
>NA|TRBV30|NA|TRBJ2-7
TGTGCCTGGAGGGCACCCTCCGGTAGCTCGATCTTCTTC
CAWRAPSGSSIFF
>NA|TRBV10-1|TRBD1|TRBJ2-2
TGCGCCAGCAGGAACCAGGGGGCAGGCGGGGAGCTGTTTTTT
CASRNQGAGGELFF
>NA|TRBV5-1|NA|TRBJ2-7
TGCGCCAGCAGCTTACGGAGTAGCGGTTCCTACGAGCAGTACTTC
CASSLRSSGSYEQYF
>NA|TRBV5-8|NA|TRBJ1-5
TGTGCCAGCAGCTTGGCGGGGTGGGGGGGGCAACCCCAGCATTTT
CASSLAGWGGQPQHF
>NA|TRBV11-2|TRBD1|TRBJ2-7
TGTGCCAGCCGACGGACCCAGGGGGTCGAGCAGTACTTC
CASRRTQGVEQYF
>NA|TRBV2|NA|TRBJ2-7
TGTGCCAGCAGTGCAGGAAGAACCTACGAGCAGTACTTC
CASSAGRTYEQYF
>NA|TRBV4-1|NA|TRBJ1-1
TGCGCCAGCAGCCTCCCCGTGGAAGGCACTGAAGCTTTCTTT
CASSLPVEGTEAFF
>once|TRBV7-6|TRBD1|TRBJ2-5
TGTGCCAGCAGCTCGGGACAGGGGTGGGGAGAGACCCAGTACTTC
CASSSGQGWGETQYF
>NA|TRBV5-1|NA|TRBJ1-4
TGCGCCAGCAGCCCCCTCCCGCCATCTGGGGAAAAACTGTTTTTT
CASSPLPPSGEKLFF
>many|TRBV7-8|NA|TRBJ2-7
TGTGCCAGCAGCCCAGGCGAAGAGGTGACTTCTTTC
CASSPGEEVTSF
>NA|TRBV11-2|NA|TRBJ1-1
TGTGCCAGCAGCGCAACAGGGAGCACTGAAGCTTTCTTT
CASSATGSTEAFF
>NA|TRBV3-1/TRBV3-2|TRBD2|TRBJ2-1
TGTGCCAGCAGCCAATCAGCGGGGGGTATTTGGAATGAGCAGTTCTTC
CASSQSAGGIWNEQFF
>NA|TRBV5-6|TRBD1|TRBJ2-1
TGTGCCAGCAGTTGGACAGGGGGGAATGAGCAGTTCTTC
CASSWTGGNEQFF
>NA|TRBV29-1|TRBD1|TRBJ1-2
TGCAGCGCTAGGACAGGCGTCACCGGGGGCTACACCTTC
CSARTGVTGGYTF
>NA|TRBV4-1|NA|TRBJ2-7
TGCGCCAGCAGCCAAGACCCCCCAAGGGGCGCTAAAGGACCGAGGCAGTACTTC
CASSQDPPRGAKGPRQYF
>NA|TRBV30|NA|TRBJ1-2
TGTGCCTGGCATGACCTTGGCTACACCTTC
CAWHDLGYTF
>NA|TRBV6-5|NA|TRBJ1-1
TGTGCCAGCAGCCGGCGACAGGCGAACACTGAAGCTTTCTTT
CASSRRQANTEAFF
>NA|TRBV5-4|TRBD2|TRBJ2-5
TGTGCCAGCAGCTTGGACCTAGCGGGGGCGACCCAGTACTTC
CASSLDLAGATQYF
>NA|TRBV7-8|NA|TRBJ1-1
TGTGCCAGCAGCTTAGATTCCAGGGACACTGAAGCTTTCTTT
CASSLDSRDTEAFF
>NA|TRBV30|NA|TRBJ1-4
TGTGCCTGGAGTGTACAGGGCGGGTTTGCTAATGAAAAACTGTTTTTT
CAWSVQGGFANEKLFF
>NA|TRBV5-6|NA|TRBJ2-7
TGTGCCAGCAGCTTCCGCTACGAGCAGTACTTC
CASSFRYEQYF
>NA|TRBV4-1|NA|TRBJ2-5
TGCGCCAGCAGCCCTGGACTACAAGAGACCCAGTACTTC
CASSPGLQETQYF
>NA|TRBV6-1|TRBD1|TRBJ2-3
TGTGCCAGCAGTGATCAGACAGGGCAAGATTCAGATACGCAGTATTTT
CASSDQTGQDSDTQYF
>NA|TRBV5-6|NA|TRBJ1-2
TGTGCCAGCAGCCTGGGTAACTCGTATGGCTACACCTTC
CASSLGNSYGYTF
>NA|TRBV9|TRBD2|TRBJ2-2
TGTGCCAGCAGCGTAGCGGGAGCGGGGGGGTTTAACACCGGGGAGCTGTTTTTT
CASSVAGAGGFNTGELFF
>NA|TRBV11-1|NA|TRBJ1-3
TGTGCCAGCAGCCAACTCGGGCGCCTCTCTGGAAACACCATATATTTT
CASSQLGRLSGNTIYF
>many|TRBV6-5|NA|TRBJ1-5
TGTGCCAGCATCTCCGGGGTATTTTCGAATCAGCCCCAGCATTTT
CASISGVFSNQPQHF
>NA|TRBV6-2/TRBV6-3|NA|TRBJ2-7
TGTGCCAGCAGTCCCCGGGCAGGCGTTTTACTAGAGCAGTACTTC
CASSPRAGVLLEQYF
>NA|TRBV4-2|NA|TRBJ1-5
TGTGCCAGCAGCCATGGACGGGACAGCAATCAGCCCCAGCATTTT
CASSHGRDSNQPQHF
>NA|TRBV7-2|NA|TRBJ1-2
TGTGCCAGCAGCTTAGGCGCAGGGGAGGGCTACACCTTC
CASSLGAGEGYTF
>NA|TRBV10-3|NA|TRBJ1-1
TGTGCCATCAGTGAGACGGCGAACACTGAAGCTTTCTTT
CAISETANTEAFF